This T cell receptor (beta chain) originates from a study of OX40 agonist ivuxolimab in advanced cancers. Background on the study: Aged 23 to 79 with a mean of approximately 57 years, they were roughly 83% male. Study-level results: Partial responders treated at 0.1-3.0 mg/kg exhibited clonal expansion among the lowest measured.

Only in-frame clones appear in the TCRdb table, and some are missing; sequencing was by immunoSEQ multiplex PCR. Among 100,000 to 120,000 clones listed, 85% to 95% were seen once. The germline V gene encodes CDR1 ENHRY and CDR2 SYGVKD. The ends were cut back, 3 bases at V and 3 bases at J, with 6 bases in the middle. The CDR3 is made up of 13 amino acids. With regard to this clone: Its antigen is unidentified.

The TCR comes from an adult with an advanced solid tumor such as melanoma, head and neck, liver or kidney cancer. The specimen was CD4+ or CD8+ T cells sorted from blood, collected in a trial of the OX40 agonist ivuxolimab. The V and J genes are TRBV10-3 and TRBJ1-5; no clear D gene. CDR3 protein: CAISDDDNQPQHF. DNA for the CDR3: TGTGCCATCAGTGATGACGACAATCAGCCCCAGCATTTT.